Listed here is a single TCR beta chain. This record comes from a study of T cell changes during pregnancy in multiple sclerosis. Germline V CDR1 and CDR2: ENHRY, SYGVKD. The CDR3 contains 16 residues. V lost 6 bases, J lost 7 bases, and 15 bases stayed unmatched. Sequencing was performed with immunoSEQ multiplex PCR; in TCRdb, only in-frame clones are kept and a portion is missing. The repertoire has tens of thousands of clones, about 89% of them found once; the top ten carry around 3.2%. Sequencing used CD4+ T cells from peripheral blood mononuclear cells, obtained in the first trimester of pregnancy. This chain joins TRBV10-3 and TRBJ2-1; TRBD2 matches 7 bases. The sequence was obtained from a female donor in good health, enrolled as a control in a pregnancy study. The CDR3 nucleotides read TGTGCCATCAGGTCAAACGGGGCGGGGGTTAAAAATGAGCAGTTCTTC. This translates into CAIRSNGAGVKNEQFF.